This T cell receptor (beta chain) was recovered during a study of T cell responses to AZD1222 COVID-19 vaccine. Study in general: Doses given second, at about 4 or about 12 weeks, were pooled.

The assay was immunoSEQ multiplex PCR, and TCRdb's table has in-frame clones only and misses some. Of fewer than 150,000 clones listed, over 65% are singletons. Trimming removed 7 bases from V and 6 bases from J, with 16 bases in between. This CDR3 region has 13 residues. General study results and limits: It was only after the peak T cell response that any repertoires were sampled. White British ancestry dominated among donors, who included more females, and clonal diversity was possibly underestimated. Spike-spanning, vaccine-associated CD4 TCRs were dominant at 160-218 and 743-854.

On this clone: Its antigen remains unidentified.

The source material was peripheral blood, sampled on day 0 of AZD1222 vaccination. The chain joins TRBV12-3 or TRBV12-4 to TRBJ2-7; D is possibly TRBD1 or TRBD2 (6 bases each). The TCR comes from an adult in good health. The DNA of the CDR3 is TGTGCCAGCACCTGGGACGAGGGGGGCGAGCAGTACTTC. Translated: CASTWDEGGEQYF.